These T cell receptor beta chains were read from a single sample in a study of T cells in Graves' hyperthyroidism and ophthalmopathy. TCRdb redid the calling of the multiplex PCR reads with MiXCR, one entry per CDR3 protein. Of just over 550,000 distinct CDR3 sequences in the sample, 35% to 55% were seen once. The sequenced sample was peripheral blood or thyroid tissue (not recorded which). Receptors originate from a woman in her late teens or twenties with Graves' hyperthyroidism. Both conserved end residues are part of each CDR3. A D gene is named only where the DNA matches it firmly. Clone sizes are given selectively: once, few, many, or a class where the clone is expanded.

D	V	size	length	J	DNA	CDR3
-	TRBV20-1	many	12	TRBJ2-5	TGCAGTGTCCTTGTCTCTGTGGAGACCCAGTACTTC	CSVLVSVETQYF
-	TRBV7-6	few	16	TRBJ1-6	TGTGCCAGCGGCCTCAACAGCGGCTCCTATAATTCACCCCTCCACTTT	CASGLNSGSYNSPLHF
TRBD2	TRBV7-9	-	16	TRBJ2-2	TGTGCCAGCAGCCCCACGACTAGCGGGGGAACCGGGGAGCTGTTTTTT	CASSPTTSGGTGELFF
-	TRBV29-1	many	13	TRBJ2-5	TGCAGCGTTGTGGGGCGGTACCAAGAGACCCAGTACTTC	CSVVGRYQETQYF
-	TRBV20-1	many	10	TRBJ1-2	TGCAGTGCTAGGTACTATGGCTACACCTTC	CSARYYGYTF
TRBD1	TRBV20-1	-	16	TRBJ1-5	TGCAGTGCTAGCGTAGGGACAGGGAATAGCAATCAGCCCCAGCATTTT	CSASVGTGNSNQPQHF
-	TRBV7-8	many	12	TRBJ2-7	TGTGCCAGCAGCTTTGGGACCGCGGAGCAGTACTTC	CASSFGTAEQYF
TRBD2	TRBV2	many	15	TRBJ2-5	TGTGCCAGCAGGGATTTAGCGGGAGTGGGAGAGACCCAGTACTTC	CASRDLAGVGETQYF
-	TRBV15	-	16	TRBJ2-7	TGTGCCACCAGCAGAGATTCCGGCGTCAGCTCCTACGAGCAGTACTTC	CATSRDSGVSSYEQYF
-	TRBV7-9	many	13	TRBJ2-7	TGTGCCAGCAGCTTAGACACTTCCTACGAGCAGTACTTC	CASSLDTSYEQYF
TRBD1	TRBV7-8	-	18	TRBJ1-2	TGTGCCAGCAGCCGCCATCCGGGCAGGGGGCTTACTAACTATGGCTACACCTTC	CASSRHPGRGLTNYGYTF
-	TRBV5-5	-	14	TRBJ2-5	TGTGCCAGCAGCTTGGGACCAACCCCCGAGACCCAGTACTTC	CASSLGPTPETQYF
TRBD1	TRBV19	few	13	TRBJ2-5	TGTGCCAGTAGTGGGACAGGAGGGGAGACCCAGTACTTC	CASSGTGGETQYF
-	TRBV19	-	19	TRBJ1-5	TGTGCCAGTAGCAGGCGCCGGGCAGGCACGGGCCCTAGCAATCAGCCCCAGCATTTT	CASSRRRAGTGPSNQPQHF
TRBD1	TRBV15	many	15	TRBJ1-5	TGTGCCACCAGCATAGACAGGGGGCCCGACCAGCCCCAGCATTTT	CATSIDRGPDQPQHF
TRBD1	TRBV25-1	-	14	TRBJ2-2	TGTGCCAGCGTAGACAGGGGAAACACCGGGGAGCTGTTTTTT	CASVDRGNTGELFF
TRBD1	TRBV2	-	15	TRBJ1-1	TGTGCCAGCACCTCGGACAGGGGATCGAACACTGAAGCTTTCTTT	CASTSDRGSNTEAFF
TRBD1	TRBV29-1	once	12	TRBJ1-1	TGCAGGGGGGACAGGGTGAGCCCTGAAGCTTTCTTT	CRGDRVSPEAFF
-	TRBV7-9	-	11	TRBJ2-3	TGTGCCAGCAGACTTGAAGATACGCAGTATTTT	CASRLEDTQYF
TRBD2	TRBV25-1	-	15	TRBJ2-5	TGTGCCAGCAGCCCTACCAGGACTAGTTTGGAGACCCAGTACTTC	CASSPTRTSLETQYF
-	TRBV20-1	few	15	TRBJ1-1	TGCAGTGCTAGAGATTATGCAGGGCCGAGAACTGAAGCTTTCTTT	CSARDYAGPRTEAFF
-	TRBV7-2	many	15	TRBJ2-7	TGTGCCAGCAGCTTCTCGCCCGCGGATGCCTACGAGCAGTACTTC	CASSFSPADAYEQYF
-	TRBV2	-	14	TRBJ2-2	TGTGCCAGCAGGTCGGGATCTGGCACCGGGGAGCTGTTTTTT	CASRSGSGTGELFF
TRBD2	TRBV10-3	few	16	TRBJ2-6	TGTGCCATCAGTGATTGGGGGGGCTCTGGGGCCAACGTCCTGACTTTC	CAISDWGGSGANVLTF
TRBD1	TRBV7-6	-	15	TRBJ2-7	TGTGCCAGCATGTTTTCCGGGACAGGGGGTTACGAGCAGTACTTC	CASMFSGTGGYEQYF
-	TRBV19	-	15	TRBJ1-5	TGTGCCAGTACTATGCAAAGGGATAGCAATCAGCCCCAGCATTTT	CASTMQRDSNQPQHF
TRBD2	TRBV6-4	-	14	TRBJ2-7	TGTGCCACCCGGGATGTAGCGGGAGGAGGCGAGCAGTACTTC	CATRDVAGGGEQYF
-	TRBV7-2	-	16	TRBJ1-3	TGTGCCAGCAGCTTAGCGCTAGGACGCTCTGGAAACACCATATATTTT	CASSLALGRSGNTIYF
-	TRBV2	many	14	TRBJ2-5	TGTGCCAGCAGACCCCCTGACGGGCAAGAGACCCAGTACTTC	CASRPPDGQETQYF
-	TRBV2	few	15	TRBJ1-5	TGTGCCAGCAGTACTATCCGGGACCCAAATTTGACCCAGCATTTT	CASSTIRDPNLTQHF
TRBD1	TRBV24-1	-	16	TRBJ1-5	TGTGCCACCAGTGAGGCGGGACAGGATAGCAATCAGCCCCAGCATTTT	CATSEAGQDSNQPQHF
TRBD1	TRBV15	-	15	TRBJ2-6	TGTGCCACCAGTAGAACAGGGGCTGGGGCCAACGTCCTGACTTTC	CATSRTGAGANVLTF
TRBD2	TRBV7-9	-	15	TRBJ2-1	TGTGCCAGCAGCTGGACTAGCGGAGACTACAATGAGCAGTTCTTC	CASSWTSGDYNEQFF
-	TRBV29-1	once	14	TRBJ1-5	TGCAGCGTTGTTTCCGGAACTAGCAATCAGCCCCAGCATTTT	CSVVSGTSNQPQHF
TRBD2	TRBV2	many	13	TRBJ2-7	TGTGCCAGCAGCCTTAGCGGGAGGGGCGAGCAGTACTTC	CASSLSGRGEQYF
-	TRBV12-3/TRBV12-4	-	11	TRBJ2-5	TGTGCCAGCAGTAAATTAGAGACCCAGTACTTC	CASSKLETQYF
-	TRBV7-2	-	15	TRBJ1-4	TGTGCCAGCAGCCTGGAGGGGGGCCGGGGTGAAAAACTGTTTTTT	CASSLEGGRGEKLFF
TRBD1	TRBV6-5	-	13	TRBJ1-6	TGTGCCGCCCGGGACAGGGATAATTCACCCCTCCACTTT	CAARDRDNSPLHF
TRBD1	TRBV25-1	once	14	TRBJ2-7	TGTGCCAGCCTTTACAGACAGGGGGACTACGAGCAGTGCTTC	CASLYRQGDYEQCF
-	TRBV29-1	many	12	TRBJ2-5	TGCAGGGTGCAGGGTGATTTGGAGACCCAGTACTTC	CRVQGDLETQYF
-	TRBV5-4	-	13	TRBJ1-2	TGTGTCAGCAGCCCGCCGGAGGCAGATGGCTACACCTTC	CVSSPPEADGYTF
-	TRBV7-9	-	11	TRBJ1-1	TGTGCCAGCAGCCCGCTCGGGACCCCCTTCTTT	CASSPLGTPFF
-	TRBV2	many	14	TRBJ1-3	TGTGCCAGCAGTGAGGGCCAGGGCGGAAACACCATATATTTT	CASSEGQGGNTIYF
-	TRBV2	-	17	TRBJ1-5	TGTGCCAGCACCCATCAGGACAACCCCCTTAGCAATCAGCCCCAGCATTTT	CASTHQDNPLSNQPQHF
TRBD1	TRBV9	-	13	TRBJ2-7	TGTGCCAGCAGCGTTCAGGGGGCTGGCGAGCAGTACTTC	CASSVQGAGEQYF
TRBD1	TRBV9	few	14	TRBJ1-4	TGTGCCAGCAGCTATGGACAGGGTGGGGAAAAACTGTTTTTT	CASSYGQGGEKLFF
TRBD1	TRBV7-6	many	14	TRBJ1-4	TGTGCCAGCAGCTCGGGACAGGCTAGTGAAAAACTGTTTTTT	CASSSGQASEKLFF
-	TRBV29-1	many	14	TRBJ1-1	TGCAGCGGGGGGGATGTGCGTTCGGAAACTGAAGCTTTCTTT	CSGGDVRSETEAFF
-	TRBV29-1	-	10	TRBJ1-2	TGCAGCGTTAGGGCAGATGGCTACACCTTC	CSVRADGYTF
-	TRBV15	many	16	TRBJ1-6	TGTGCCACCAGCAGAGATGCCAGGGGCTATAATTCACCCCTCCACTTT	CATSRDARGYNSPLHF
TRBD1	TRBV14	-	12	TRBJ1-2	TGTGCCAGCAGCCAATACAGGGGTGGCTACACCTTC	CASSQYRGGYTF
TRBD1	TRBV29-1	-	10	TRBJ1-2	TGCAGCGCTAGACAGGGGGGCTACACCTTC	CSARQGGYTF
TRBD1	TRBV15	-	15	TRBJ2-6	TGTGCCAGCAGGGGGATCTCCTCTGGGGCCAACGTCCTGACTTTC	CASRGISSGANVLTF
TRBD1	TRBV25-1	-	12	TRBJ1-2	TGTGCCAGCGCGTGGGGGACAGGTGGCTACACCTTC	CASAWGTGGYTF
TRBD1	TRBV2	few	15	TRBJ1-5	TGTGCCAGCAGTGTAGGGACAGGGCGTAGTCAGCCCCAGCATTTT	CASSVGTGRSQPQHF
-	TRBV2	-	14	TRBJ1-5	TGTGCCAGCAGTGTCGCTAGGAGCAATCAGCCCCAGCATTTT	CASSVARSNQPQHF
-	TRBV20-1	few	13	TRBJ1-5	TGCAGTGCTAACACAGGGCCCTCTCAGCCCCAGCATTTT	CSANTGPSQPQHF
TRBD2	TRBV7-9	once	15	TRBJ2-7	TGTGCCTGCAGCTTCGGACTAGCGGGAGGGTACGAGCAGTACTTC	CACSFGLAGGYEQYF
-	TRBV20-1	-	14	TRBJ2-2	TGCAGTGCCCCCGGGACATCGAACACCGGGGAGCTGTTTTTT	CSAPGTSNTGELFF